The 10 T cell receptor beta chains reported below all come from one sample, sequenced in a study of tumor and adjacent non-tumor tissue in lung cancer. The library came from three nested PCR rounds adapted from ARM-PCR protocols. From the multiplex PCR reads, TCRdb called clonotypes with MiXCR, one entry per CDR3 protein. The sample holds about 98,000 distinct CDR3 sequences; roughly 80% are singletons and the top ten take about 29%. No cell sorting was done before RNA was extracted from the tissue. This non-tumor lung sample came from over 3 cm beyond the tumor edge. Sequencing input: distant non-tumor lung tissue. These TCRs come from a man aged 55 to 69 with small cell lung cancer.

Of note for this clonotype: This clone may be a read error of a much larger clone one base away. This CDR3 reads CASSFGGGTAGDQYF. CDR3 DNA sequence: TGTGCCAGCAGCTTTGGAGGGGGCACTGCGGGCGACCAGTACTTC. This chain links TRBV7-9 with TRBJ2-7, with D maybe TRBD1 (7 bases). The V end was cut by 3 bases, the J end by 10 bases, with 22 bases between. The germline gives CDR1 SEHNR, CDR2 FQNEAQ (reference sequence). This CDR3 region has 15 residues.

V gene TRBV10-1 combines with J gene TRBJ2-7; TRBD2 might be the D (6 bases). The CDR3 loop spans 14 amino acids. Germline V gene data show CDR1 as WNHNN and CDR2 as SYGVQD (reference sequence). The CDR3 is CVSSEGGSLNEQYV. Here the CDR3 DNA reads TGCGTCAGCAGCGAAGGAGGGAGCCTTAACGAGCAGTACGTC.

Regarding this clonotype: A much larger clone lies one base from this, so it may be a read error. The genes are TRBV28 and TRBJ2-3; D remains unclear. Per the germline V gene, CDR1 is MDHEN and CDR2 is SYDVKM. CDR3 length: 13 residues. The CDR3 DNA reads TGTGCCAGCAGTTTAGGAGAAAGGGATACGCATTATTTT. This translates into CASSLGERDTHYF. The complete variable domain, with remaining parts taken from reference TRBV28 and TRBJ2-3, reads DVKVTQSSRYLVKRTGEKVFLECVQDMDHENMFWYRQDPGLGLRLIYFSYDVKMKEKGDIPEGYSVSREKKERFSLILESASTNQTSMYLCASSLGERDTHYFGPGTRLTVL.

This clonotype has a handful of counts. The chain uses TRBV28 and TRBJ1-3; D uncertain. Trimming removed 1 base from V and 0 bases from J, with 10 bases in between. Germline-derived CDR1 and CDR2 are MDHEN and SYDVKM. The CDR3 totals 16 residues. The CDR3 DNA sequence: TGTGCCAGCAGTTTATATCAGGATAGCTCTGGAAACACCATATATTTT. This translates into CASSLYQDSSGNTIYF.

Note on this clonotype: As the CDR3 is not closed by the conserved phenylalanine or tryptophan, this likely results from a read error. It is unclear where the CDR3 begins or ends on the DNA, so no DNA is shown, and the CDR3 is as TCRdb lists it. The V gene is TRBV29-1, the J gene TRBJ1-2; TRBD1 is taken as the D call from the table, unchecked against the DNA. Counting both end residues, the CDR3 totals 14 amino acids. Germline lookup yields CDR1 SQVTM and CDR2 ANQGSEA. The CDR3 is CSVESRAEYYGYNL.

Details on this clonotype: This likely comes from a read error, as the CDR3 has no conserved phenylalanine or tryptophan at its end. The chain is built from TRBV10-2 and TRBJ2-1, with no clear D. The CDR3 extends over 13 amino acids. The germline CDR1 and CDR2 sequences are WSHSY and SAAADI. In DNA, the CDR3 is TGTGCCAGTTGCGAGACTGGCCAGAGTGAGCAGTTCTCC. This sequence encodes CASCETGQSEQFS.

The chain combines TRBV29-1 with TRBJ2-1; D gene ambiguous. Germline CDR1 is SQVTM and CDR2 is ANQGSEA. Trimming removed 4 bases at V and 6 bases at J, with 13 bases between. There are 13 residues in the CDR3. The CDR3 loop reads CSVVISVGNEQFF. The DNA of the CDR3 is TGCAGCGTTGTAATCAGCGTTGGCAATGAGCAGTTCTTC.

With regard to this clonotype: Mismatch with germline at one junction end may stem from a read error. This chain links TRBV20-1 with TRBJ2-1, with D perhaps being TRBD1 or TRBD2 (5 bases each). Germline V gene data show CDR1 as DFQATT and CDR2 as SNEGSKA (reference sequence). CDR3 size: 12 residues. The CDR3 here is CSARAATGREFF. DNA of the CDR3: TGTAGTGCTAGAGCTGCAACGGGGCGGGAGTTCTTC.

The CDR3, as DNA: TGTGCCAGCCTCGGGGCAGGGAATACCGGGGAGCTGTTTTTT. It codes for CASLGAGNTGELFF. The chain recombines TRBV11-2 with TRBJ2-2; tentatively, D is TRBD1 or TRBD2 (5 bases each). The CDR3 is 14 amino acids. Trimming shortened V by 8 bases and J by 5 bases, and 15 bases separated the two germline ends. Germline assignment: CDR1 SGHAT and CDR2 FQNNGV.

The chain carries TRBV29-1 and TRBJ2-1, with a tentative D call TRBD1 (6 bases). This CDR3 comprises 14 residues. Germline lookup yields CDR1 SQVTM and CDR2 ANQGSEA. V was trimmed by 6 bases and J by 7 bases, leaving 19 bases between them. The CDR3 spells CSVYRVLGENEQFF. CDR3 DNA sequence: TGCAGCGTATACAGGGTGCTAGGGGAGAATGAGCAGTTCTTC.